The clone carrying this T cell receptor beta chain appeared many times. Its antigen remains unidentified. The TCR beta library used iRepertoire HTBI primers with Arm-PCR amplification of CDR3. One entry per CDR3 protein results from TCRdb running MiXCR on the multiplex PCR reads. The sample comprises around 420,000 distinct CDR3 sequences, about 16% of which are singletons, and about a fifth rests with the top ten. The sample belongs to a study of regulatory T cells in long-lasting Graves disease. Study context: Newly diagnosed Graves' patients took antithyroid drugs under 3 months.

Time point of the sample: newly diagnosed GD, antithyroid drugs for less than 3 months. Isolated PBMC RNA provided the starting material for the TCR library. Whole-study results and caveats: Persistent disease preferred TRBV28, TRBJ1-2 and TRBJ2-5; new disease, TRBV20-1 and TRBJ2-1. In persistent patients, shared public clonotypes (around 2,600) outnumbered those in new patients (about 1,000).

The CDR3 covers 13 residues. V was trimmed by 8 bases and J by 1 base, leaving 10 bases between them. In germline, CDR1 is SNHLY, CDR2 FYNNEI. This TCR derives from a female donor with Graves disease. The starting material was peripheral blood mononuclear cells (PBMCs), obtained at new diagnosis, from a patient treated with antithyroid drugs. This chain connects TRBV2 to TRBJ2-3, with D unresolved. CDR3 sequence: CASGRMGTDTQYF. CDR3 coding DNA: TGTGCCAGCGGGCGCATGGGCACAGATACGCAGTATTTT.